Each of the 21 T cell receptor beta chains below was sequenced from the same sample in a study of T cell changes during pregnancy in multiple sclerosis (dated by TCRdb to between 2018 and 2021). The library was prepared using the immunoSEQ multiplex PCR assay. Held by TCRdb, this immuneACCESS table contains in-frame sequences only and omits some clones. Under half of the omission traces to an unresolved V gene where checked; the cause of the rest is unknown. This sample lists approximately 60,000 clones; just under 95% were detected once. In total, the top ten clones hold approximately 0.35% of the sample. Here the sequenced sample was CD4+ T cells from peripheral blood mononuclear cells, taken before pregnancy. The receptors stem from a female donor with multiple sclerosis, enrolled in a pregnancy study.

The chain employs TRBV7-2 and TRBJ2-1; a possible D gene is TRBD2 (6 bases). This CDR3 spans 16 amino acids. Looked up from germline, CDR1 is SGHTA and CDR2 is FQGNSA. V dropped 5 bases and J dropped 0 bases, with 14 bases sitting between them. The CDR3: CASSRGLPSSYNEQFF. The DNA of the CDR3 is TGTGCCAGCAGCCGGGGACTCCCAAGCTCCTACAATGAGCAGTTCTTC.

The CDR3 coding sequence is TGTGCCAGCAGCCGAGATGCAACTAATGAAAAACTGTTTTTT. Protein sequence: CASSRDATNEKLFF. V is TRBV5-4 and J is TRBJ1-4; no clear D. V was pared by 4 bases and J by 0 bases, with 7 bases between. The CDR3 spans 14 residues. CDR1 is SGHNT and CDR2 is YYREEE in the germline V gene (reference sequence).

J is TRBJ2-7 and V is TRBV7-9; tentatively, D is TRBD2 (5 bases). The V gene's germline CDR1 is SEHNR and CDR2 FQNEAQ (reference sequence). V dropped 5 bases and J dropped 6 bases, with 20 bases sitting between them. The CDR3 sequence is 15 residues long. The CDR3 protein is CASSPPREWRGEQYF. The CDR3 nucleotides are TGTGCCAGCAGCCCCCCCCGGGAATGGAGAGGCGAGCAGTACTTC. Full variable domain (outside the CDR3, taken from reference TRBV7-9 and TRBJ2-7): DTGVSQNPRHKITKRGQNVTFRCDPISEHNRLYWYRQTLGQGPEFLTYFQNEAQLEKSRLLSDRFSAERPKGSFSTLEIQRTEQGDSAMYLCASSPPREWRGEQYFGPGTRLTVT.

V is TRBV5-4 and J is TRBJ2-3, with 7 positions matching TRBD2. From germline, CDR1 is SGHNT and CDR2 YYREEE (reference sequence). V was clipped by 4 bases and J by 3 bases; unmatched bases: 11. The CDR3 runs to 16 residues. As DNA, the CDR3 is TGTGCCAGCAGCCCCCCGGGGCCCGGGGGGACAGATACGCAGTATTTT. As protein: CASSPPGPGGTDTQYF.

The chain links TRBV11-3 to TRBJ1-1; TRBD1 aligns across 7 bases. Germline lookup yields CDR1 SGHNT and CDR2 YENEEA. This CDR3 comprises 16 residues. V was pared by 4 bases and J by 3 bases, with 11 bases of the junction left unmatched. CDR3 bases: TGTGCCAGCAGCTCTGGGACAGTGGGGAGCTACACTGAAGCTTTCTTT. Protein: CASSSGTVGSYTEAFF.

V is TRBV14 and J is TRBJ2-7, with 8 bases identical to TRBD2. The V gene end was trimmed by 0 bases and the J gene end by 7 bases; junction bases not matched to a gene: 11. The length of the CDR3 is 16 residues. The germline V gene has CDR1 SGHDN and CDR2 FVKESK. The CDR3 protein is CASSQDPSGRGWEQYF. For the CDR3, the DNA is TGTGCCAGCAGCCAAGACCCTAGCGGGCGGGGCTGGGAGCAGTACTTC.

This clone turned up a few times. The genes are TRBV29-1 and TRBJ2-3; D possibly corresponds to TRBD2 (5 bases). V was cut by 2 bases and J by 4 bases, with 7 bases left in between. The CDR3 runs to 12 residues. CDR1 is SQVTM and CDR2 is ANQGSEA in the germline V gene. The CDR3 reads CSVELASDTQYF. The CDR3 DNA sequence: TGCAGCGTTGAACTAGCATCAGATACGCAGTATTTT.

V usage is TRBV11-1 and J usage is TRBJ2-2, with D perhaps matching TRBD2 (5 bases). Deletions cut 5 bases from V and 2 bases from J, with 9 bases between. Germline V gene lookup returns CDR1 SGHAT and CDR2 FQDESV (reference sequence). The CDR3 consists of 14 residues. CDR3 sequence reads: CASSLDLNTGELFF. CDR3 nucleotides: TGTGCCAGCAGCCTGGACTTAAACACCGGGGAGCTGTTTTTT. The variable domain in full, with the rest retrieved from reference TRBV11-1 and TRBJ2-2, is EAEVAQSPRYKITEKSQAVAFWCDPISGHATLYWYRQILGQGPELLVQFQDESVVDDSQLPKDRFSAERLKGVDSTLKIQPAELGDSAMYLCASSLDLNTGELFFGEGSRLTVL.

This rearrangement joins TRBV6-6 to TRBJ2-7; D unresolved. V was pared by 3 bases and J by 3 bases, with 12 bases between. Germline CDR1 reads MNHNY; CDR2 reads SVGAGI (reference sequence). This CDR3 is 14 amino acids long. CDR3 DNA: TGTGCCAGCAGTTATGGTAGTATGAACTACGAGCAGTACTTC. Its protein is CASSYGSMNYEQYF.

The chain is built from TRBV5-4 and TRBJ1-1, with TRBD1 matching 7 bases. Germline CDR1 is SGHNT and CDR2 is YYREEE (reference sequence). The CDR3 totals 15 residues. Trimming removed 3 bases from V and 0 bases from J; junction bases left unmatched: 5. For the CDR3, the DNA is TGTGCCAGCAGCTCCAACAGGGGCATGAACACTGAAGCTTTCTTT. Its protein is CASSSNRGMNTEAFF. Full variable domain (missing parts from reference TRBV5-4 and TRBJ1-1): ETGVTQSPTHLIKTRGQQVTLRCSSQSGHNTVSWYQQALGQGPQFIFQYYREEENGRGNFPPRFSGLQFPNYSSELNVNALELDDSALYLCASSSNRGMNTEAFFGQGTRLTVV.

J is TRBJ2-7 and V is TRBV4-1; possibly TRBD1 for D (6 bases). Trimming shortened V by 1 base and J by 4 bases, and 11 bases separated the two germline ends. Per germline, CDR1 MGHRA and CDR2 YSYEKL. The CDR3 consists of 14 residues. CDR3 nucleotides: TGCGCCAGCAGCCAAGGGTGGACAGAATACGAGCAGTACTTC. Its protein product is CASSQGWTEYEQYF.

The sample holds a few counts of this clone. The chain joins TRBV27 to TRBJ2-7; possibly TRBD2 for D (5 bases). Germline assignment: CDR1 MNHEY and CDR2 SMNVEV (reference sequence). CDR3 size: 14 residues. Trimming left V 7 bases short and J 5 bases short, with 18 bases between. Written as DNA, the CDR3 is TGTGCCAGCAACTTTAGAGGGAGATTGGACGAGCAGTACTTC. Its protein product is CASNFRGRLDEQYF.

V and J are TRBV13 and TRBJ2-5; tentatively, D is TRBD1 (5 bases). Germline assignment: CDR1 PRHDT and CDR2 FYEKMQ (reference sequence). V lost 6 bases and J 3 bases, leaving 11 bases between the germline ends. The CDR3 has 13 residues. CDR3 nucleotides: TGTGCCAGCAGTAGGGGTTTGGAAGAGACCCAGTACTTC. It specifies CASSRGLEETQYF. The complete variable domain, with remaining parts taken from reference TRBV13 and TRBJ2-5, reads AAGVIQSPRHLIKEKRETATLKCYPIPRHDTVYWYQQGPGQDPQFLISFYEKMQSDKGSIPDRFSAQQFSDYHSELNMSSLELGDSALYFCASSRGLEETQYFGPGTRLLVL.

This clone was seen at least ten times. This chain's CDR3 is CASSEQGASYEQYF. CDR3 DNA: TGTGCCAGCAGTGAACAGGGGGCATCCTACGAGCAGTACTTC. The chain employs TRBV2 and TRBJ2-7; TRBD1 matches 8 bases. This CDR3 is 14 amino acids long. Trimming cost V 2 bases and J 1 base; bases outside gene matches: 1. CDR1 is SNHLY and CDR2 is FYNNEI in the germline V gene.

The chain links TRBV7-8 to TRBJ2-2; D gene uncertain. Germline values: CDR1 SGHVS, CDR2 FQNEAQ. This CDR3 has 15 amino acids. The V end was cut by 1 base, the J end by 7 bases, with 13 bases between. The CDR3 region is CASSLGSTINGELFF. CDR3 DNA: TGTGCCAGCAGCTTAGGGAGCACTATAAACGGGGAGCTGTTTTTT.

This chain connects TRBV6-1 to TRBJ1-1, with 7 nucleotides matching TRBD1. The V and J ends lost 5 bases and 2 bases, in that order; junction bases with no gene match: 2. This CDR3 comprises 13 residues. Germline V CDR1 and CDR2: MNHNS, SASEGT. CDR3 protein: CASSWDRNTEAFF. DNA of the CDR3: TGTGCCAGCAGTTGGGACAGAAACACTGAAGCTTTCTTT.

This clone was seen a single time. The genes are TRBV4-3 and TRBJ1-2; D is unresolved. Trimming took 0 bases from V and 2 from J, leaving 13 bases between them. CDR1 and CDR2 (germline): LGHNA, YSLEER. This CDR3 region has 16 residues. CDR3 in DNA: TGCGCCAGCAGCCAAGATATGGCCACCTCCAACTATGGCTACACCTTC. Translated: CASSQDMATSNYGYTF.

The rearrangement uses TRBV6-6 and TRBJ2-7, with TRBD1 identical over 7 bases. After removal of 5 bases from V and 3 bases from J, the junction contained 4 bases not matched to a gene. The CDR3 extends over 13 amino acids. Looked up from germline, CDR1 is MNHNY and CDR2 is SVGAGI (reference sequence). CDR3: CASSRGQIYEQYF. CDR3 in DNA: TGTGCCAGCAGTAGGGGACAGATCTACGAGCAGTACTTC.

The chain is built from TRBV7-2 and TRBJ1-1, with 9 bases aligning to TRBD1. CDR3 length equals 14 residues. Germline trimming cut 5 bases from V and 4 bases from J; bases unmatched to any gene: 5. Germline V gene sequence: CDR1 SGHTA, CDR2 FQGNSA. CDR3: CASSGQGTVTEAFF. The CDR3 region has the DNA TGTGCCAGCAGCGGACAGGGGACAGTCACTGAAGCTTTCTTT.

CDR3 loop: CASSSRPGRSGNTIYF. The CDR3 DNA follows: TGTGCCAGCAGCAGCAGGCCAGGGAGGTCCGGAAACACCATATATTTT. The chain has TRBV5-4 and TRBJ1-3; D is perhaps TRBD1 (5 bases). Germline loops: CDR1 SGHNT, CDR2 YYREEE (reference sequence). The CDR3 consists of 16 residues. Trimming removed 4 bases from V and 4 bases from J, with 18 bases in between.

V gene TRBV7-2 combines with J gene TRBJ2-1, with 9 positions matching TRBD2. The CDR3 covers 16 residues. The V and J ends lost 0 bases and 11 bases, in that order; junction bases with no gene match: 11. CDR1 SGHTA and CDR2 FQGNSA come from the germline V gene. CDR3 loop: CASSLAGASGNRKQFF. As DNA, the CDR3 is TGTGCCAGCAGCTTAGCCGGTGCTAGCGGGAACCGTAAGCAGTTCTTC.